Shown below are 10 T cell receptor beta chains from a single sample sequenced in a study of blood T cell repertoires in COVID-19. Assay used: immunoSEQ multiplex PCR; TCRdb lists only in-frame clones, some missing. The sample lists 20,000 to 30,000 clones; about 94% were seen once. The sample was peripheral blood. The origin of the receptors is a human donor with active COVID-19. The donor label of this sample is uncertain.

The genes are TRBV5-4 and TRBJ2-1; TRBD1 aligns across 7 bases. Germline CDR1 reads SGHNT; CDR2 reads YYREEE (reference sequence). The V gene end was trimmed by 4 bases and the J gene end by 3 bases; junction bases not matched to a gene: 7. The CDR3 extends over 15 amino acids. CDR3 residues: CASSQPGGNYNEQFF. The DNA for the CDR3 is TGTGCCAGCAGCCAGCCAGGGGGAAACTACAATGAGCAGTTCTTC.

The V call is TRBV5-1, the J call TRBJ1-5, with TRBD1 identical over 7 bases. Germline V gene data show CDR1 as SGHRS and CDR2 as YFSETQ. V lost 2 bases to trimming and J lost 2 bases; unmatched junction nucleotides: 4. The CDR3 contains 15 residues. The chain's CDR3 is CASSLQGMRNQPQHF. CDR3 DNA sequence: TGCGCCAGCAGCTTACAGGGGATGCGCAATCAGCCCCAGCATTTT.

The V call is TRBV27, the J call TRBJ2-3; 7 bases align to TRBD2. The V segment lost 4 bases and the J segment 6 bases; nucleotides outside the gene matches: 19. Germline V gives CDR1 MNHEY, CDR2 SMNVEV (reference sequence). This CDR3 comprises 18 residues. CDR3 in DNA: TGTGCCAGCAGTTCAATATATATATTTGGAGGGACTACGGATACGCAGTATTTT. Translation gives CASSSIYIFGGTTDTQYF.

The chain combines TRBV6-1 with TRBJ2-3, with TRBD2 matching over 8 bases. The V gene end was trimmed by 2 bases and the J gene end by 1 base; junction bases not matched to a gene: 2. This CDR3 region has 15 residues. Per the germline V gene, CDR1 is MNHNS and CDR2 is SASEGT. CDR3 nucleotides: TGTGCCAGCAGTGAAACTAGCGGTCGCACAGATACGCAGTATTTT. Its translation: CASSETSGRTDTQYF.

The chain links TRBV9 to TRBJ2-6; D possibly corresponds to TRBD2 (5 bases). This CDR3 spans 16 amino acids. Germline V gene lookup returns CDR1 SGDLS and CDR2 YYNGEE. The ends were cut back, 0 bases at V and 4 bases at J, with 11 bases in the middle. CDR3 sequence reads: CASSVVWSGGANVLTF. CDR3 DNA sequence: TGTGCCAGCAGCGTAGTGTGGTCGGGAGGGGCCAACGTCCTGACTTTC.

This clone showed up just once. V usage is TRBV7-9 and J usage is TRBJ1-2; 8 bases line up with TRBD1. Germline V gene data show CDR1 as SEHNR and CDR2 as FQNEAQ (reference sequence). The CDR3 runs to 13 residues. With 6 bases clipped from V and 6 bases from J, the junction kept 6 bases outside the gene matches. The CDR3 here is CASRKDRGDGYTF. The CDR3 DNA reads as TGTGCCAGCAGAAAAGACAGGGGTGATGGCTACACCTTC.

This rearrangement joins TRBV5-5 to TRBJ2-7, with 8 bases matching TRBD1. The CDR3 runs to 14 residues. The germline CDR1 and CDR2 sequences are SGHKS and YYEKEE (reference sequence). V trimming: 4 bases; J trimming: 4 bases; junction bases outside the gene matches: 7. The CDR3 protein is CASSPRDRTYEQYF. The CDR3 DNA follows: TGTGCCAGCAGCCCCCGGGACAGGACGTACGAGCAGTACTTC.

This chain connects TRBV6-2 or TRBV6-3 to TRBJ2-2, with TRBD2 matching 7 bases. The CDR3 is 17 residues long. The germline CDR1 and CDR2 sequences are MNHEY and SVGEGT. V was clipped by 2 bases and J by 5 bases; unmatched bases: 11. The CDR3 here is CASSYRSRLARTGELFF. In nucleotides, the CDR3 is TGTGCCAGCAGTTACCGCTCTCGACTAGCCCGAACCGGGGAGCTGTTTTTT.

The rearrangement links TRBV9 to TRBJ2-2; 12 bases are shared with TRBD2. The CDR3 totals 20 residues. The trim removed 1 base at V and 6 bases at J, leaving 16 bases unmatched. CDR1 is SGDLS and CDR2 is YYNGEE in the germline V gene. The CDR3 spells CASSVPASVGLAGGSGELFF. CDR3 bases: TGTGCCAGCAGCGTACCCGCTTCTGTAGGGCTAGCGGGGGGGTCCGGGGAGCTGTTTTTT.

The chain combines TRBV11-2 with TRBJ2-1; tentative D call: TRBD2 (6 bases). Germline CDR1 reads SGHAT; CDR2 reads FQNNGV. The V gene lost 3 bases and the J gene lost 2 bases, with 11 bases spanning the gap. The length of the CDR3 is 15 residues. The CDR3 spells CASSLGGSAYNEQFF. CDR3 DNA sequence: TGTGCCAGCAGCTTGGGAGGTTCGGCCTACAATGAGCAGTTCTTC.